Presented here are 30 T cell receptor beta chains from one specimen sequenced in a study of shared clonotypes between healthy human individuals. TCRdb keeps only in-frame clones here, not all; method: immunoSEQ multiplex PCR. The sample contains around 600,000 clones, about 96% of which appear only once. Source material: naive CD4+ T cells sorted from blood. Subset here: CD45RA+ positively selected. The receptors stem from a woman in her 30s in good health.

The rearrangement uses TRBV6-6 and TRBJ2-5, with 7 positions matching TRBD1. The CDR3 consists of 13 residues. CDR1 is MNHNY and CDR2 is SVGAGI in the germline V gene (reference sequence). Unmatched junction bases numbered 8, after V lost 5 bases and J lost 8 bases. The CDR3: CASSQGQQSTQYF. CDR3 in DNA: TGTGCCAGCAGTCAGGGACAGCAGAGCACCCAGTACTTC.

This chain uses TRBV7-2 with TRBJ1-3; D gene ambiguous. Germline lookup yields CDR1 SGHTA and CDR2 FQGNSA. V was trimmed by 5 bases and J by 3 bases, leaving 8 bases between them. This CDR3 contains 13 residues. CDR3 coding DNA: TGTGCCAGCAGCCACTCACTTGGAAACACCATATATTTT. Translating gives CASSHSLGNTIYF.

Concerning this clone itself: The junction differs from germline at one of its ends, possibly a read error. The chain has TRBV28 and TRBJ2-7, with D possibly TRBD2 on 5 matching bases. The CDR3 covers 14 residues. Germline CDR1 is MDHEN and CDR2 is SYDVKM. The CDR3 DNA is TGTGCCAGCAGTTTAGACGGTGTGGTGGGAGACCCGTTCTTC. The encoded protein is CASSLDGVVGDPFF.

This clone came up a few times. J is TRBJ1-4 and V is TRBV6-5; D remains unclear. The germline V and J ends were trimmed by 5 bases and 8 bases, with 9 bases remaining between them. Germline values: CDR1 MNHEY, CDR2 SVGAGI. CDR3 length: 12 residues. Here the CDR3 reads CASSAGREKLFF. The CDR3 nucleotides read TGTGCCAGCAGTGCCGGGAGGGAAAAACTGTTTTTT.

The CDR3 region has the DNA TGTGCCAGTAGGCGTCCGGGACGGGGGAACACTGAAGCTTTCTTT. Its protein is CASRRPGRGNTEAFF. The chain couples TRBV19 to TRBJ1-1, with D tentatively TRBD1 (5 bases). CDR1 is LNHDA, CDR2 SQIVND, per germline (reference sequence). The length of the CDR3 is 15 residues. V was pared by 6 bases and J by 1 base, with 15 bases between.

The chain employs TRBV10-3 and TRBJ1-1, with 10 bases that match TRBD1. Germline V CDR1 and CDR2: ENHRY, SYGVKD. Germline trimming cut 0 bases from V and 11 bases from J; bases unmatched to any gene: 6. The CDR3 length is 14 residues. The CDR3 protein is CAISESGTGEMAFF. In DNA, the CDR3 is TGTGCCATCAGTGAGTCGGGGACAGGGGAAATGGCTTTCTTT.

This chain uses TRBV28 with TRBJ2-5; possible D gene TRBD2, 5 bases. This CDR3 spans 16 amino acids. V was shortened by 6 bases and J by 11 bases, with 28 bases between the two germline ends. Germline V lookup: CDR1 MDHEN, CDR2 SYDVKM. The CDR3 is CASRGVGRNLRWEQYF. DNA of the CDR3: TGTGCCAGCAGGGGCGTAGGACGGAACTTGAGATGGGAGCAGTACTTC.

The gene calls are TRBV7-9 and TRBJ2-2; D uncertain. The germline V gene encodes CDR1 SEHNR and CDR2 FQNEAQ (reference sequence). This CDR3 region has 16 residues. V gave up 5 bases and J gave up 6 bases, with 19 bases separating them. As DNA, the CDR3 is TGTGCCAGCAGCGACCCCCTGTTGGTAGGGCCCGGGGAGCTGTTTTTT. It codes for CASSDPLLVGPGELFF.

This clone was seen once. The genes are TRBV19 and TRBJ2-3; possibly TRBD1 for D (6 bases). Germline values: CDR1 LNHDA, CDR2 SQIVND (reference sequence). This CDR3 spans 16 amino acids. Trimming removed 4 bases at V and 0 bases at J, with 14 bases between. For the CDR3, the DNA is TGTGCCAGTAGTACGGAGACAGGACCTAGCACAGATACGCAGTATTTT. It yields the protein CASSTETGPSTDTQYF. Full variable domain (outside the CDR3, taken from reference TRBV19 and TRBJ2-3): DGGITQSPKYLFRKEGQNVTLSCEQNLNHDAMYWYRQDPGQGLRLIYYSQIVNDFQKGDIAEGYSVSREKKESFPLTVTSAQKNPTAFYLCASSTETGPSTDTQYFGPGTRLTVL.

The CDR3 region has the DNA TGCGCCAGCAGCCTCGGACTAGCGGGAGGACAAGAGACCCAGTACTTC. Its protein is CASSLGLAGGQETQYF. This chain connects TRBV4-1 to TRBJ2-5; the match to TRBD2 covers 14 bases. CDR3 length equals 16 residues. Germline V CDR1 and CDR2: MGHRA, YSYEKL. V dropped 4 bases and J dropped 2; count of bases not matched to a gene: 3.

The chain joins TRBV7-4 to TRBJ2-4; tentative D call: TRBD2 (5 bases). Germline V gives CDR1 SGHVT, CDR2 SQSDAQ. The CDR3 spans 16 residues. Trimming took 5 bases from V and 5 from J, leaving 19 bases between them. The CDR3 region is CASSPPGWGPQNIQYF. The DNA for the CDR3 is TGTGCCAGCAGCCCCCCGGGATGGGGTCCCCAAAACATTCAGTACTTC.

In the case of this clone: This sample also contains other DNA sequences that code for the same CDR3. V and J are TRBV11-2 and TRBJ2-1, with D unresolved. Germline V gene data show CDR1 as SGHAT and CDR2 as FQNNGV. Trimming left V 1 base short and J 0 bases short, with 10 bases between. CDR3 length equals 16 residues. CDR3: CASSLVAGSSYNEQFF. CDR3 nucleotides: TGTGCCAGCAGCTTAGTAGCAGGTAGCTCCTACAATGAGCAGTTCTTC.

This rearrangement joins TRBV13 to TRBJ2-1; D possibly uses TRBD1 or TRBD2 (5 bases each). CDR3 length equals 16 residues. Germline assignment: CDR1 PRHDT and CDR2 FYEKMQ (reference sequence). V dropped 2 bases and J dropped 9 bases, with 20 bases sitting between them. The CDR3 here is CASSLSPGPTLGEQFF. As DNA, the CDR3 is TGTGCCAGCAGCTTATCCCCGGGACCCACTTTGGGTGAGCAGTTCTTC. The whole variable domain, remainder taken from reference TRBV13 and TRBJ2-1, is AAGVIQSPRHLIKEKRETATLKCYPIPRHDTVYWYQQGPGQDPQFLISFYEKMQSDKGSIPDRFSAQQFSDYHSELNMSSLELGDSALYFCASSLSPGPTLGEQFFGPGTRLTVL.

The CDR3 is CASRRDRVDSSGNTIYF. CDR3 nucleotide sequence: TGTGCCAGCAGAAGGGACAGGGTTGATTCCTCTGGAAACACCATATATTTT. The J gene is TRBJ1-3, the V gene TRBV7-8, with 9 bases matching TRBD1. Looked up from germline, CDR1 is SGHVS and CDR2 is FQNEAQ. V dropped 6 bases and J dropped 0; count of bases not matched to a gene: 9. The CDR3 is 17 amino acids. The full variable domain, rest sourced from reference TRBV7-8 and TRBJ1-3, is GAGVSQSPRYKVAKRGQDVALRCDPISGHVSLFWYQQALGQGPEFLTYFQNEAQLDKSGLPSDRFFAERPEGSVSTLKIQRTQQEDSAVYLCASRRDRVDSSGNTIYFGEGSWLTVV.

The chain carries TRBV5-6 and TRBJ2-1, with D tentatively TRBD2 (6 bases). Trimming took 3 bases from V and 8 from J, leaving 21 bases between them. Germline CDR1 reads SGHDT; CDR2 reads YYEEEE. The CDR3 covers 16 residues. The CDR3 DNA is TGTGCCAGCAGCTCAATAGCGGCCGGGCGATGGGATGAGCAGTTCTTC. This gives the protein CASSSIAAGRWDEQFF.

This clone was observed a single time. The J gene is TRBJ2-5, the V gene TRBV14; TRBD2 is a possible D gene (5 bases). Per germline, CDR1 SGHDN and CDR2 FVKESK. The CDR3 spans 18 residues. Trimming pared 1 base from V and 1 base from J, leaving 19 bases between. CDR3 region: CASSQVRRRGVSQETQYF. The CDR3 nucleotides read TGTGCCAGCAGCCAAGTCCGGAGGCGTGGAGTGTCCCAAGAGACCCAGTACTTC.

CDR3 residues: CASSQDSPSQPQHF. The DNA of the CDR3 is TGCGCCAGCAGCCAAGACAGTCCTAGCCAGCCCCAGCATTTT. The chain joins TRBV5-1 to TRBJ1-5, with D perhaps TRBD1 (5 bases). Trimming took off 4 bases at V and 7 bases at J, with 15 bases between the two ends. The CDR3 runs 14 residues. CDR1 is SGHRS, CDR2 YFSETQ, per germline.

The chain recombines TRBV4-1 with TRBJ1-1, with a possible D match to TRBD1 (5 bases). The CDR3 loop spans 15 amino acids. The V end was cut by 0 bases, the J end by 5 bases, with 13 bases between. Germline loops: CDR1 MGHRA, CDR2 YSYEKL. The CDR3 sequence is CASSQDFRGWTEAFF. CDR3 sequence (DNA): TGCGCCAGCAGCCAAGATTTCCGGGGGTGGACTGAAGCTTTCTTT.

This chain connects TRBV7-9 to TRBJ2-2, with TRBD2 as a possible D gene (6 bases). The V end lost 3 bases, the J end lost 4 bases, and 15 bases lay between the germline ends. This CDR3 has 16 amino acids. The germline gives CDR1 SEHNR, CDR2 FQNEAQ (reference sequence). The DNA for the CDR3 is TGTGCCAGCAGCTTGGAGGGCAAGGGTATCACCGGGGAGCTGTTTTTT. Translated: CASSLEGKGITGELFF.

This chain uses TRBV14 with TRBJ1-2, with 7 bases lining up with TRBD1. Losses at the gene ends were 1 base for V and 6 bases for J; bases not matched to a gene: 2. CDR1 and CDR2 from the germline V gene are SGHDN and FVKESK. There are 13 residues in the CDR3. CDR3 DNA: TGTGCCAGCAGCCAAGCACAGGGGCATGGCTACACCTTC. This codes for CASSQAQGHGYTF.

The sample holds one count of this clone. The J gene is TRBJ2-2, the V gene TRBV27, with 7 nucleotides matching TRBD1. Germline lookup yields CDR1 MNHEY and CDR2 SMNVEV (reference sequence). The ends lost 5 bases at V and 5 bases at J; junction bases unmatched: 23. This CDR3 is 20 amino acids long. This chain's CDR3 is CASSGPLSTDRAERTGELFF. Written as DNA, the CDR3 is TGTGCCAGCAGTGGGCCCCTATCTACCGACAGGGCAGAAAGAACCGGGGAGCTGTTTTTT.

The chain links TRBV5-6 to TRBJ2-2; TRBD1 matches at 8 bases. The CDR3 has 15 residues. V lost 2 bases and J lost 3; bases outside the gene matches: 3. Germline CDR1 and CDR2: SGHDT and YYEEEE. The CDR3 region has the DNA TGTGCCAGCAGCTTCCGGGACAGGCACACCGGGGAGCTGTTTTTT. This translates into CASSFRDRHTGELFF. The whole variable domain, remainder taken from reference TRBV5-6 and TRBJ2-2, is DAGVTQSPTHLIKTRGQQVTLRCSPKSGHDTVSWYQQALGQGPQFIFQYYEEEERQRGNFPDRFSGHQFPNYSSELNVNALLLGDSALYLCASSFRDRHTGELFFGEGSRLTVL.

V usage is TRBV5-6 and J usage is TRBJ1-2; TRBD1 is a possible D gene (6 bases). There are 14 residues in the CDR3. Germline V CDR1 and CDR2: SGHDT, YYEEEE. V was shortened by 4 bases and J by 0 bases, with 10 bases between the two germline ends. The CDR3 sequence: CASSPGGSNYGYTF. The CDR3 nucleotides are TGTGCCAGCAGCCCTGGGGGCTCTAACTATGGCTACACCTTC.

This sequence joins TRBV6-1 and TRBJ2-1; no reliable D call. CDR1 is MNHNS and CDR2 is SASEGT in the germline V gene. The CDR3 spans 17 residues. Deletions cut 2 bases from V and 5 bases from J, with 19 bases between. Here the CDR3 reads CASSEYQWQLLNNEQFF. For the CDR3, the DNA is TGTGCCAGCAGTGAATATCAGTGGCAGCTACTCAACAATGAGCAGTTCTTC.

The chain recombines TRBV29-1 with TRBJ2-3, with 9 bases matching TRBD2. V lost 7 bases to trimming and J lost 3 bases; unmatched junction nucleotides: 8. The CDR3 sequence is 14 residues long. Looked up from germline, CDR1 is SQVTM and CDR2 is ANQGSEA. CDR3 protein: CSGLSSGGTDTQYF. CDR3 bases: TGCAGCGGCCTGAGTAGCGGGGGAACAGATACGCAGTATTTT.

The J gene is TRBJ2-5, the V gene TRBV6-5; the match to TRBD1 covers 7 bases. The germline CDR1 and CDR2 sequences are MNHEY and SVGAGI. V was pared by 7 bases and J by 4 bases, with 6 bases of the junction left unmatched. This CDR3 is 13 amino acids long. The CDR3 here is CASIETGTETQYF. CDR3 DNA: TGTGCCAGCATTGAGACAGGGACAGAGACCCAGTACTTC.

The V call is TRBV5-1, the J call TRBJ1-1; D ambiguous. Germline V lookup: CDR1 SGHRS, CDR2 YFSETQ. This CDR3 is 13 amino acids long. The V and J ends lost 2 bases and 1 base respectively, with 6 bases between them. The CDR3 here is CASSFRGNTEAFF. In DNA, the CDR3 is TGCGCCAGCAGCTTTCGGGGGAACACTGAAGCTTTCTTT.

The rearrangement joins TRBV28 to TRBJ2-7; 10 positions agree with TRBD1. Germline assignment: CDR1 MDHEN and CDR2 SYDVKM. V dropped 8 bases and J dropped 4; count of bases not matched to a gene: 8. This CDR3 region has 14 residues. CDR3 bases: TGTGCCAGCGAACCGGGACAGGGGCTATACGAGCAGTACTTC. Residues: CASEPGQGLYEQYF.

The chain has TRBV7-2 and TRBJ1-3; the D is unclear. The V end was cut by 5 bases, the J end by 2 bases, with 16 bases between. Germline values: CDR1 SGHTA, CDR2 FQGNSA. This CDR3 has 16 amino acids. The CDR3 coding sequence is TGTGCCAGCAGCCGGACGGGCCAGCGAACTGGAAACACCATATATTTT. This sequence encodes CASSRTGQRTGNTIYF.

The rearrangement uses TRBV6-5 and TRBJ1-3, with D possibly being TRBD1 (5 bases). The CDR3 covers 15 residues. Trimming pared 6 bases from V and 4 bases from J, leaving 16 bases between. Germline V CDR1 and CDR2: MNHEY, SVGAGI. CDR3 coding DNA: TGTGCCAGCAGCCAATCGGCAGGGCCAGGAAACACCATATATTTT. Its protein product is CASSQSAGPGNTIYF.